Detailed here is one T cell receptor beta chain. Its antigen is unknown. V shed 8 bases, J shed 4 bases, and the junction held 12 bases outside the gene matches. The germline CDR1 and CDR2 sequences are MNHEY and SMNVEV (reference sequence). The CDR3 has 15 amino acids. The data belong to a study of cytomegalovirus exposure and HLA in healthy donors. General study results and limits: Earlier analysis found most TCR beta V segments productive about 87% or about 30% of the time. Rarity characterized most TCR sequences, yet some public TCRs appeared in many donors.

Both 60 Vbeta primers and 13 Jbeta primers went into the PCR. The protocol was immunoSEQ multiplex PCR, while the TCRdb copy is restricted to in-frame clones and leaves out a portion. The table has roughly 100,000 clones, approximately 77% seen once. The chain employs TRBV27 and TRBJ2-7; TRBD1 matches 9 bases. The sequencing input was PBMCs. This clonotype was sampled from a male donor in good health and CMV-seropositive. CDR3 residues: CASVPPGTGNYEQYF. In DNA, the CDR3 is TGTGCCAGCGTCCCCCCCGGGACAGGGAATTACGAGCAGTACTTC.